This TCR beta chain was sequenced in a study of cytomegalovirus exposure and HLA in healthy donors. Study-level points and caveats: The investigators catalogued 164 TCR beta chains as cytomegalovirus-associated. One cluster of highly shared sequence variants probably arose as a sequencing artifact. Researchers reported in a later analysis that common viral pathogens appeared linked to several top clusters.

To note about this clone: Its antigen is undetermined.

The PCR used 60 Vbeta and 13 Jbeta primers. Only in-frame clones appear in the TCRdb table, and some are missing; sequencing was by immunoSEQ multiplex PCR. The sample includes around 170,000 clones, just over 75% of them seen just once. Germline V gene data show CDR1 as LNHDA and CDR2 as SQIVND (reference sequence). The CDR3 runs 12 residues. Trimming took 6 bases from V and 7 from J, leaving 12 bases between them. Sequencing input: PBMCs. The rearrangement uses TRBV19 and TRBJ2-5, with TRBD1 as a possible D gene (6 bases). The TCR sequence derives from a man aged 35 to 55 in good health and CMV-seronegative. The CDR3 nucleotides read TGTGCCAGTAGAACGCTAGGGGGGACCCAGTACTTC. Translating gives CASRTLGGTQYF.